This T cell receptor beta chain was recorded in a study of blood T cell repertoires in COVID-19. In germline, CDR1 is GTSNPN, CDR2 SVGIG (reference sequence). The CDR3 extends over 15 amino acids. Between the trimmed V and J ends, which lost 0 bases and 4 bases, there was a span of 14 bases. This table comes from immunoSEQ multiplex PCR, and its TCRdb copy is limited to in-frame clones, with some not included. The table has approximately 130,000 clones, almost 85% seen once. The chain couples TRBV30 to TRBJ2-3; D is undetermined. The clonotype originates from a human donor in a cohort sampled during active COVID-19. The material sequenced was peripheral blood. The CDR3 region is CAWSVNPRGSDTQYF. CDR3 coding DNA: TGTGCCTGGAGTGTCAATCCTCGAGGTTCAGATACGCAGTATTTT.